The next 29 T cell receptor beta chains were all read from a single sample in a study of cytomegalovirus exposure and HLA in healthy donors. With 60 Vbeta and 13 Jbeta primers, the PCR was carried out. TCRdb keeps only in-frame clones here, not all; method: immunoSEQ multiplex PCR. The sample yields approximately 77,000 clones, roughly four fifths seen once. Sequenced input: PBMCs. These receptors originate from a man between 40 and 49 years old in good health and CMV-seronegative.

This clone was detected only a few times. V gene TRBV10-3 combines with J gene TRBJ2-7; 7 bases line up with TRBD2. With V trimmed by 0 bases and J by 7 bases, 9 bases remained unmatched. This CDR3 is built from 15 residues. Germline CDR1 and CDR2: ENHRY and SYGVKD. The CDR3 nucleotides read TGTGCCATCAGTGAGTCGCGACTAGCCTCGAGTGAGCAGTACTTC. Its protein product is CAISESRLASSEQYF.

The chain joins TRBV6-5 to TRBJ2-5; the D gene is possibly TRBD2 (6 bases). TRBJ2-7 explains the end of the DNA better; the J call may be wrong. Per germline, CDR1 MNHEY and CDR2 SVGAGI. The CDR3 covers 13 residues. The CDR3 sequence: CASSPRGLYEQYF. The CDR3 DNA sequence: TGTGCCAGCAGCCCTCGGGGACTCTACGAGCAGTACTTC.

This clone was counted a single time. DNA for the CDR3: TGTGCCAGCAGTAACCTAGGACAGGGCCACGAGCAGTACTTC. It codes for CASSNLGQGHEQYF. V and J are TRBV2 and TRBJ2-7; 8 nucleotides line up with TRBD1. Germline V lookup: CDR1 SNHLY, CDR2 FYNNEI. The CDR3 has 14 residues. Trimming cost V 5 bases and J 5 bases; bases outside gene matches: 8.

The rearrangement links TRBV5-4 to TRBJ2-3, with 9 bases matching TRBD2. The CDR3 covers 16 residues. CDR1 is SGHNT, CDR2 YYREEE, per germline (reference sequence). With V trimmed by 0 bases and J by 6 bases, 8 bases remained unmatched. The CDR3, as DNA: TGTGCCAGCAGCTTGGGGGCCGGGACTAGCTGGGATACGCAGTATTTT. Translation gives CASSLGAGTSWDTQYF.

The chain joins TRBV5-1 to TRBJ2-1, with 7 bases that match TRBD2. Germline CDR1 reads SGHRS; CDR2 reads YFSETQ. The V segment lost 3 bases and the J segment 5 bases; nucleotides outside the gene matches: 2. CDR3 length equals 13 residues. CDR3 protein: CASSWGTNNEQFF. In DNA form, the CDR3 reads TGCGCCAGCAGCTGGGGGACTAACAATGAGCAGTTCTTC.

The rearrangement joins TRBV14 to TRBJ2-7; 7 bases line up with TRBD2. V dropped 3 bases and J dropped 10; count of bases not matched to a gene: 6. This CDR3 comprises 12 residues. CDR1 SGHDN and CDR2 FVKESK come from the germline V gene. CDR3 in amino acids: CASSHRAGAQYF. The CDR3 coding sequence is TGTGCCAGCAGCCACAGGGCGGGAGCTCAGTACTTC.

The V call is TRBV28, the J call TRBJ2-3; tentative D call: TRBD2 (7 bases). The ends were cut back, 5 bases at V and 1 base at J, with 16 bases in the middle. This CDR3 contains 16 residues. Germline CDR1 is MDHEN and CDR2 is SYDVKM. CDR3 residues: CASSLPRGAGTDTQYF. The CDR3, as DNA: TGTGCCAGCAGTCTTCCACGGGGGGCCGGCACAGATACGCAGTATTTT.

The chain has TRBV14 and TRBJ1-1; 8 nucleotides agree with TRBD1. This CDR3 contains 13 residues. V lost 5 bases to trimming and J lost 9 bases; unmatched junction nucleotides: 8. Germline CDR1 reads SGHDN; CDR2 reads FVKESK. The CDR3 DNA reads TGTGCCAGCAGCGGGCGGACAGGGCTTAAAGCTTTCTTT. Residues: CASSGRTGLKAFF.

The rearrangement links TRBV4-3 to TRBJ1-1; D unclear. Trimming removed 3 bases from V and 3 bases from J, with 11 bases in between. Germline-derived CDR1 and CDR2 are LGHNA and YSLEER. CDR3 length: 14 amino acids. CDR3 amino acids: CASSHLAPDTEAFF. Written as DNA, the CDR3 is TGCGCCAGCAGCCACCTCGCCCCAGACACTGAAGCTTTCTTT.

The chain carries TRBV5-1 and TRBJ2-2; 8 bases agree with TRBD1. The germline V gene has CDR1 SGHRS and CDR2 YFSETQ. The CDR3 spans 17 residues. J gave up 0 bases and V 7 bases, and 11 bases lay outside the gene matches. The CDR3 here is CASGTGPPYANTGELFF. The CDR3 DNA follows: TGCGCCAGCGGGACAGGTCCCCCCTACGCGAACACCGGGGAGCTGTTTTTT.

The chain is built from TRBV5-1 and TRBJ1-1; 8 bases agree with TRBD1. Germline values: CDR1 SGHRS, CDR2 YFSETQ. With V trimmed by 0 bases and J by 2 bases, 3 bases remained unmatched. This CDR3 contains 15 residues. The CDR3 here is CASSLEPGGNTEAFF. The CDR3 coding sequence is TGCGCCAGCAGCTTGGAGCCAGGGGGCAACACTGAAGCTTTCTTT.

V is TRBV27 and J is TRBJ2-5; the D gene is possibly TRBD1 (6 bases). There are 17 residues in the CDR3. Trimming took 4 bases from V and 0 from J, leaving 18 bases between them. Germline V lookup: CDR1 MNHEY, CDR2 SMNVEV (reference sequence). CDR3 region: CASSSTRDTEYQETQYF. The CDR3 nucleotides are TGTGCCAGCAGTTCAACCCGGGACACCGAGTACCAAGAGACCCAGTACTTC.

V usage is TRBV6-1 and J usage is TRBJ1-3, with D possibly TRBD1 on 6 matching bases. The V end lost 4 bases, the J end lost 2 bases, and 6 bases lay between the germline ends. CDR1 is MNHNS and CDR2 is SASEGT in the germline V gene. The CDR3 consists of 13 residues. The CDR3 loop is CASSGTAGNTIYF. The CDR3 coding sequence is TGTGCCAGCAGTGGGACAGCTGGAAACACCATATATTTT.

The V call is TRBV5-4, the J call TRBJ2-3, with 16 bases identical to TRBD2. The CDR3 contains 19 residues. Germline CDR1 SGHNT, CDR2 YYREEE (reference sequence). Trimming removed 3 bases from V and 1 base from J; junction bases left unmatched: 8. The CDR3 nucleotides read TGTGCCAGCAGCTCGGGACTAGCGGGAGGGCACTTGGGCACAGATACGCAGTATTTT. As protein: CASSSGLAGGHLGTDTQYF. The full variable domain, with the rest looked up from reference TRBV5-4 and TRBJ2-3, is ETGVTQSPTHLIKTRGQQVTLRCSSQSGHNTVSWYQQALGQGPQFIFQYYREEENGRGNFPPRFSGLQFPNYSSELNVNALELDDSALYLCASSSGLAGGHLGTDTQYFGPGTRLTVL.

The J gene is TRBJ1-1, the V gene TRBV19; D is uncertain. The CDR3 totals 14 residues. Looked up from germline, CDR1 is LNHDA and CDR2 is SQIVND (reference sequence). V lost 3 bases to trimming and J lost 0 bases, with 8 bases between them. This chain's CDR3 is CASSIRVMNTEAFF. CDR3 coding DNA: TGTGCCAGTAGTATCCGGGTAATGAACACTGAAGCTTTCTTT. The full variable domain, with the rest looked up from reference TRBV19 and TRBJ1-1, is DGGITQSPKYLFRKEGQNVTLSCEQNLNHDAMYWYRQDPGQGLRLIYYSQIVNDFQKGDIAEGYSVSREKKESFPLTVTSAQKNPTAFYLCASSIRVMNTEAFFGQGTRLTVV.

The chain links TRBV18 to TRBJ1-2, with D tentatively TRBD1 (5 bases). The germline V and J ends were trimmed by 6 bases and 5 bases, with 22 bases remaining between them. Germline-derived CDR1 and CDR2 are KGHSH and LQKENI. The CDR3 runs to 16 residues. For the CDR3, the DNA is TGTGCCAGCTCGACAAGCGCGGAGGGGCTTAGGTATGGCTACACCTTC. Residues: CASSTSAEGLRYGYTF. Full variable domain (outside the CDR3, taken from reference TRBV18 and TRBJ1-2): NAGVMQNPRHLVRRRGQEARLRCSPMKGHSHVYWYRQLPEEGLKFMVYLQKENIIDESGMPKERFSAEFPKEGPSILRIQQVVRGDSAAYFCASSTSAEGLRYGYTFGSGTRLTVV.

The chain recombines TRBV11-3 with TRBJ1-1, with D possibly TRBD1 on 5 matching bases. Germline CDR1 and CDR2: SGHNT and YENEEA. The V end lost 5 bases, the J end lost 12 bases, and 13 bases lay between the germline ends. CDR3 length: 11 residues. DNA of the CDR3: TGTGCCAGCAGCGCCGGGGGGATAACTTTCTTT. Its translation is CASSAGGITFF.

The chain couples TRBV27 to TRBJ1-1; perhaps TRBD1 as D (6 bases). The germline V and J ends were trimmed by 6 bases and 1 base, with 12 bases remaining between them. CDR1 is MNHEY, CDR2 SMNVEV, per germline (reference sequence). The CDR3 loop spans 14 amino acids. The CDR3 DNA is TGTGCCAGCAGCCTGGGAGGGGGGAACACTGAAGCTTTCTTT. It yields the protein CASSLGGGNTEAFF.

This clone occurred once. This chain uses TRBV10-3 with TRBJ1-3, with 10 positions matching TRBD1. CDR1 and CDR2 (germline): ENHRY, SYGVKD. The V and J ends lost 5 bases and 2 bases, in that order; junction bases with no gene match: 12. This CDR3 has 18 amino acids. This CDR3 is CAISTWTGGWGPGNTIYF. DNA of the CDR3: TGTGCCATCAGTACATGGACAGGGGGATGGGGCCCTGGAAACACCATATATTTT.

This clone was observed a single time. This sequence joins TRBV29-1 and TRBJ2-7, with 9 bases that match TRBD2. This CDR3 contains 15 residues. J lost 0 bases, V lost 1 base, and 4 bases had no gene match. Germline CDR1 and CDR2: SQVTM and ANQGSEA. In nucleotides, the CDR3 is TGCAGCGTTGAAGTGACTAGCGGACTCTCCTACGAGCAGTACTTC. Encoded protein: CSVEVTSGLSYEQYF.

CDR3: CASSFPSGGPNTGELFF. For the CDR3, the DNA is TGTGCCAGCAGCTTCCCCTCCGGTGGGCCGAACACCGGGGAGCTGTTTTTT. The chain couples TRBV11-3 to TRBJ2-2, with no clear D. The CDR3 runs 17 residues. V shed 3 bases and J shed 0 bases, with 14 bases lying between them. CDR1 and CDR2 (germline): SGHNT, YENEEA.

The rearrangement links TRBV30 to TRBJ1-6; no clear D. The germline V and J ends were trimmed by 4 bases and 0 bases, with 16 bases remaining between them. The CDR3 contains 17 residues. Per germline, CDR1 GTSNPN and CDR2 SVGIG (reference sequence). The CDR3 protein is CAWTSLMGSSYNSPLHF. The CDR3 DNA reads TGTGCCTGGACCTCCCTTATGGGGAGCTCCTATAATTCACCCCTCCACTTT.

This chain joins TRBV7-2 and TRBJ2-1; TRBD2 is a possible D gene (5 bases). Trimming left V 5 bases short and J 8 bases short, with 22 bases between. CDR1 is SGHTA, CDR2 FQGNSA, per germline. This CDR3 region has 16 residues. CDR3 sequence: CASSPVRRRPGDEQFF. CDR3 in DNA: TGTGCCAGCAGCCCCGTCCGGCGGAGGCCAGGCGATGAGCAGTTCTTC.

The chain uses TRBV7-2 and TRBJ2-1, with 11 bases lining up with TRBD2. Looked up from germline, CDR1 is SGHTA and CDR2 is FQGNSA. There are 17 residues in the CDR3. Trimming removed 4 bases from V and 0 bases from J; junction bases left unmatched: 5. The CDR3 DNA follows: TGTGCCAGCAGCTCCGGACTAGCGGGTAGCTCCTACAATGAGCAGTTCTTC. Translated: CASSSGLAGSSYNEQFF.

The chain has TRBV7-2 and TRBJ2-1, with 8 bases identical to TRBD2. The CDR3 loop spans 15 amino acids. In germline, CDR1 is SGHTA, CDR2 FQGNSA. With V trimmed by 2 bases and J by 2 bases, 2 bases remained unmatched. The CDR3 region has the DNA TGTGCCAGCAGCTTAAGACTAGCGCCCTACAATGAGCAGTTCTTC. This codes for CASSLRLAPYNEQFF.

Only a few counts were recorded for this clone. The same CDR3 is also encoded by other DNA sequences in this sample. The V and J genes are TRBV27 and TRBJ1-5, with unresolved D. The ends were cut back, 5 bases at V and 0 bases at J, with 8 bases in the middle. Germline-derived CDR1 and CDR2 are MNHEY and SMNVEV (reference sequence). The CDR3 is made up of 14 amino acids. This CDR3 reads CASSHRDSNQPQHF. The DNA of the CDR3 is TGTGCCAGCAGTCACCGGGATAGCAATCAGCCCCAGCATTTT.

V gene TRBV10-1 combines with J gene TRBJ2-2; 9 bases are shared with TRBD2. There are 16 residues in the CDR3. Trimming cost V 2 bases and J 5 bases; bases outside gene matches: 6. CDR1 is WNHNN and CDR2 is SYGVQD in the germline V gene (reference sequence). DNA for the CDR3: TGCGCCAGCAGTGAGGGGCTAGCGGGACGGACCGGGGAGCTGTTTTTT. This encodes CASSEGLAGRTGELFF.

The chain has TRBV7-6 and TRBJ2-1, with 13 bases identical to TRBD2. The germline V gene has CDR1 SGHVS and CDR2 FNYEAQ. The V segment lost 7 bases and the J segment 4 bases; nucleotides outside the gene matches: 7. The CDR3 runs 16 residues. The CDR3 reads CASTPRGLAGYNEQFF. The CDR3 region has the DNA TGTGCCAGCACCCCCAGGGGACTAGCGGGATACAATGAGCAGTTCTTC.

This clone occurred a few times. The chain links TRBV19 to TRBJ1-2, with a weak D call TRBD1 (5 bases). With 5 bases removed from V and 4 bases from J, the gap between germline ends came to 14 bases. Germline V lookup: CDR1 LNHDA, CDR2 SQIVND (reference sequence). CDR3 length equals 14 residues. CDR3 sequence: CASSLHGTVYGYTF. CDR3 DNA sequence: TGTGCCAGTAGTTTGCACGGGACTGTCTATGGCTACACCTTC. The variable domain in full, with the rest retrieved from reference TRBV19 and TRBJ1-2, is DGGITQSPKYLFRKEGQNVTLSCEQNLNHDAMYWYRQDPGQGLRLIYYSQIVNDFQKGDIAEGYSVSREKKESFPLTVTSAQKNPTAFYLCASSLHGTVYGYTFGSGTRLTVV.